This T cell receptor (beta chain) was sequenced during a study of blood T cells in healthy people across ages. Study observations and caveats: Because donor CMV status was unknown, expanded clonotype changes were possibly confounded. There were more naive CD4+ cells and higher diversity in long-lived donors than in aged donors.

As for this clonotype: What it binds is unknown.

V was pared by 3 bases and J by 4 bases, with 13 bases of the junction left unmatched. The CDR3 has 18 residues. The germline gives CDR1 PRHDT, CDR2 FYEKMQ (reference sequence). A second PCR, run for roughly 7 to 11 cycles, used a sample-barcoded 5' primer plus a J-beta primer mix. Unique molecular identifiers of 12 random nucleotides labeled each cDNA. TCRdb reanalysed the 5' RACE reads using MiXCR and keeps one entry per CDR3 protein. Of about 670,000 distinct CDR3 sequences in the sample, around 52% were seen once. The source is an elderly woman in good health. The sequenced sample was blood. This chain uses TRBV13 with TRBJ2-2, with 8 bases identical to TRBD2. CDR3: CASSFPPRAGVGTGELFF. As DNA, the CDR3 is TGTGCCAGCAGCTTCCCCCCGCGAGCGGGGGTGGGCACCGGGGAGCTGTTTTTT.